One and the same sample provided the 21 T cell receptor beta chains below, sequenced in a study of identical twins. TCRdb passed the 5' RACE reads through MiXCR, listing each CDR3 protein once. Counted here are about 520,000 distinct CDR3 sequences, 22% occurring once; the ten biggest clones make up 0.75% to 0.95%. This sample also appeared in a second study, on T cells expressing NK-cell markers.

Sequenced sample: CD4+ T cells sorted from blood. The receptor source for this set is a young woman in good health.

This rearrangement joins TRBV29-1 to TRBJ1-1; possible D gene TRBD1, 6 bases. The V gene lost 4 bases and the J gene lost 5 bases, with 20 bases spanning the gap. The CDR3 is made up of 15 amino acids. Per the germline V gene, CDR1 is SQVTM and CDR2 is ANQGSEA. CDR3 sequence (DNA): TGCAGCGTTGGGTCGTCGAGAACAGGGCCTACTGAAGCTTTCTTT. This translates into CSVGSSRTGPTEAFF.

This rearrangement joins TRBV30 to TRBJ2-2, with no clear D. The length of the CDR3 is 14 residues. V was clipped by 0 bases and J by 4 bases, with 9 bases between them. Germline V lookup: CDR1 GTSNPN, CDR2 SVGIG (reference sequence). The CDR3 region is CAWSVLASTGELFF. The DNA of the CDR3 is TGTGCCTGGAGTGTACTGGCCTCCACCGGGGAGCTGTTTTTT. The full variable domain, in which reference TRBV30 and TRBJ2-2 provide the parts outside the CDR3, is SQTIHQWPATLVQPVGSPLSLECTVEGTSNPNLYWYRQAAGRGLQLLFYSVGIGQISSEVPQNLSASRPQDRQFILSSKKLLLSDSGFYLCAWSVLASTGELFFGEGSRLTVL.

This clonotype was observed a few times. V and J are TRBV6-5 and TRBJ1-1; no clear D. Germline loops: CDR1 MNHEY, CDR2 SVGAGI. Trimming left V 0 bases short and J 1 base short, with 9 bases between. The CDR3 is 15 residues long. The CDR3 protein is CASSYSPRGNTEAFF. As DNA, the CDR3 is TGTGCCAGCAGTTACTCGCCGCGCGGGAACACTGAAGCTTTCTTT.

J is TRBJ2-7 and V is TRBV7-2; 7 nucleotides line up with TRBD2. The CDR3 is 16 residues long. V gave up 2 bases and J gave up 3 bases; unmatched junction bases: 10. Germline V lookup: CDR1 SGHTA, CDR2 FQGNSA. The CDR3 sequence is CASSLIRLAHVYEQYF. The CDR3 coding sequence is TGTGCCAGCAGCTTAATCAGACTAGCTCATGTCTACGAGCAGTACTTC. Complete variable domain (other parts from reference TRBV7-2 and TRBJ2-7): GAGVSQSPSNKVTEKGKDVELRCDPISGHTALYWYRQSLGQGLEFLIYFQGNSAPDKSGLPSDRFSAERTGGSVSTLTIQRTQQEDSAVYLCASSLIRLAHVYEQYFGPGTRLTVT.

J is TRBJ2-1 and V is TRBV20-1, with D uncertain. The V gene lost 6 bases and the J gene lost 1 base, with 10 bases spanning the gap. CDR1 and CDR2 from the germline V gene are DFQATT and SNEGSKA (reference sequence). CDR3 length: 13 residues. The CDR3 region has the DNA TGCAGTGCCATGACCGGGTCCTACAATGAGCAGTTCTTC. Translation gives CSAMTGSYNEQFF.

The V gene is TRBV12-3 or TRBV12-4, the J gene TRBJ1-2; maybe TRBD1 (5 bases). Trimming cost V 7 bases and J 4 bases, with 13 bases left between them. This CDR3 region has 13 residues. The CDR3 here is CASTRDGVYGYTF. The CDR3 nucleotides read TGTGCCAGCACCCGGGACGGCGTCTATGGCTACACCTTC.

This clonotype was observed a few times. The chain has TRBV20-1 and TRBJ2-5, with 13 nucleotides matching TRBD2. The CDR3 loop spans 16 amino acids. The germline gives CDR1 DFQATT, CDR2 SNEGSKA (reference sequence). J was trimmed by 3 bases and V by 3 bases; bases with no gene match: 7. CDR3 loop: CSASPWTSGGEETQYF. As DNA, the CDR3 is TGCAGTGCTAGCCCATGGACTAGCGGGGGTGAAGAGACCCAGTACTTC.

For this clonotype: One junction end disagrees with the germline gene, perhaps due to a read error. The gene calls are TRBV7-3 and TRBJ2-2, with D uncertain. CDR1 and CDR2 (germline): SGHTA, FQGTGA. The CDR3 extends over 14 amino acids. CDR3 sequence reads: CVSSLSRDTGELFF. DNA for the CDR3: TGTGTCAGCAGCTTAAGCAGAGACACCGGGGAGCTGTTTTTT.

The chain is built from TRBV6-2 or TRBV6-3 and TRBJ2-2; perhaps TRBD1 as D (6 bases). V was pared by 7 bases and J by 0 bases, with 12 bases between. CDR3 length: 15 residues. Germline CDR1 reads MNHEY; CDR2 reads SVGEGT. The CDR3 here is CASIPRTANTGELFF. The CDR3 bases are TGTGCCAGCATACCTAGGACAGCGAACACCGGGGAGCTGTTTTTT.

V is TRBV7-8 and J is TRBJ2-7; D is uncertain. This CDR3 has 16 residues. The germline V gene encodes CDR1 SGHVS and CDR2 FQNEAQ. Trimming pared 0 bases from V and 6 bases from J, leaving 18 bases between. CDR3 amino acids: CASSLASVGPLGEQYF. The DNA for the CDR3 is TGTGCCAGCAGCTTAGCATCTGTTGGCCCCTTAGGCGAGCAGTACTTC.

There are many counts of this clonotype. The gene calls are TRBV6-2 or TRBV6-3 and TRBJ2-1; D unresolved. This CDR3 has 10 residues. V gave up 7 bases and J gave up 9 bases, with 7 bases separating them. Germline CDR1 is MNHEY and CDR2 is SVGEGT. This CDR3 is CASTGSEQFF. The CDR3 DNA follows: TGTGCCAGCACGGGTAGTGAGCAGTTCTTC.

This clonotype has more than one count but fewer than ten. Written as DNA, the CDR3 is TGTGCCAGCAGCTTAACCGGGACTAGTGTATACGAGCAGTACTTC. Protein sequence: CASSLTGTSVYEQYF. This rearrangement joins TRBV7-2 to TRBJ2-7; 8 bases match TRBD2. The CDR3 consists of 15 residues. Germline assignment: CDR1 SGHTA and CDR2 FQGNSA. The V and J ends lost 2 bases and 4 bases, in that order; junction bases with no gene match: 7.

This clonotype was seen more than once but under ten times. The chain recombines TRBV20-1 with TRBJ1-4; no clear D. The germline gives CDR1 DFQATT, CDR2 SNEGSKA (reference sequence). This CDR3 region has 11 residues. Deletions cut 1 base from V and 6 bases from J, with 3 bases between. The CDR3 is CSARVDEKLFF. DNA for the CDR3: TGCAGTGCTAGAGTCGATGAAAAACTGTTTTTT.

The chain employs TRBV7-6 and TRBJ2-5; either TRBD1 or TRBD2 may supply D (5 bases each). The CDR3 runs to 14 residues. V lost 6 bases to trimming and J lost 5 bases, with 16 bases between them. The germline gives CDR1 SGHVS, CDR2 FNYEAQ. CDR3 loop: CASSRDPGSETQYF. The DNA of the CDR3 is TGTGCCAGCAGTCGGGACCCGGGTAGCGAGACCCAGTACTTC.

Remarks on this clonotype: The junction shows a germline mismatch at one end, possibly a read error. The V call is TRBV20-1, the J call TRBJ2-7, with D tentatively TRBD2 (6 bases). Germline V CDR1 and CDR2: DFQATT, SNEGSKA (reference sequence). The CDR3 totals 14 residues. CDR3 nucleotides: TGCAGTGCTCTCGCGGGGCGGATCTCCCACGAGCAGTACTTC. This encodes CSALAGRISHEQYF.

The chain links TRBV7-9 to TRBJ2-1; 7 nucleotides match TRBD2. The CDR3 has 16 residues. Germline CDR1 is SEHNR and CDR2 is FQNEAQ (reference sequence). The V and J ends lost 1 base and 2 bases, in that order; junction bases with no gene match: 5. As DNA, the CDR3 is TGTGCCAGCAGCTTAGTGGGGGGGGTGCCCTACAATGAGCAGTTCTTC. Its protein product is CASSLVGGVPYNEQFF.

The V gene is TRBV4-2, the J gene TRBJ2-7, with 11 positions matching TRBD1. J gave up 2 bases and V 4 bases, and 7 bases lay outside the gene matches. Germline CDR1 is LGHNA and CDR2 is YNFKEQ. This CDR3 has 16 amino acids. For the CDR3, the DNA is TGTGCCAGCAGCCGACAGGGACAGGGGGGACCCTACGAGCAGTACTTC. Its translation: CASSRQGQGGPYEQYF.

This chain joins TRBV5-1 and TRBJ2-7; possibly TRBD1 or TRBD2 for D (5 bases each). The germline CDR1 and CDR2 sequences are SGHRS and YFSETQ. Trimming pared 3 bases from V and 6 bases from J, leaving 22 bases between. The CDR3 sequence is 16 residues long. The CDR3 loop reads CASSWTGGQGSFEQYF. The DNA of the CDR3 is TGCGCCAGCAGCTGGACGGGCGGGCAGGGATCTTTCGAGCAGTACTTC.

The chain employs TRBV6-5 and TRBJ1-2, with unresolved D. The CDR3 extends over 11 amino acids. Trimming stripped 9 bases from V and 9 bases from J, with 14 bases between. From germline, CDR1 is MNHEY and CDR2 SVGAGI. The CDR3 DNA follows: TGTGCCAGTTCGGGTCGAGGAAGCTACACCTTC. Amino acids: CASSGRGSYTF.

This clonotype was recorded many times. The chain links TRBV29-1 to TRBJ1-3, with a weak D call TRBD1 (5 bases). The length of the CDR3 is 13 residues. Germline V CDR1 and CDR2: SQVTM, ANQGSEA. The V and J ends lost 7 bases and 0 bases respectively, with 10 bases between them. The chain's CDR3 is CSAAQDSGNTIYF. CDR3 nucleotides: TGCAGCGCGGCACAGGACTCTGGAAACACCATATATTTT. Full variable domain (remainder filled in from reference TRBV29-1 and TRBJ1-3): SAVISQKPSRDICQRGTSLTIQCQVDSQVTMMFWYRQQPGQSLTLIATANQGSEATYESGFVIDKFPISRPNLTFSTLTVSNMSPEDSSIYLCSAAQDSGNTIYFGEGSWLTVV.

This clonotype is a singleton in its sample. The chain combines TRBV4-3 with TRBJ2-7, with D tentatively TRBD2 (5 bases). Trimming pared 0 bases from V and 2 bases from J, leaving 11 bases between. Germline V gene sequence: CDR1 LGHNA, CDR2 YSLEER. The CDR3 runs to 15 residues. The CDR3 sequence is CASSQELVGTYEQYF. The DNA for the CDR3 is TGCGCCAGCAGCCAAGAACTGGTCGGGACCTACGAGCAGTACTTC.